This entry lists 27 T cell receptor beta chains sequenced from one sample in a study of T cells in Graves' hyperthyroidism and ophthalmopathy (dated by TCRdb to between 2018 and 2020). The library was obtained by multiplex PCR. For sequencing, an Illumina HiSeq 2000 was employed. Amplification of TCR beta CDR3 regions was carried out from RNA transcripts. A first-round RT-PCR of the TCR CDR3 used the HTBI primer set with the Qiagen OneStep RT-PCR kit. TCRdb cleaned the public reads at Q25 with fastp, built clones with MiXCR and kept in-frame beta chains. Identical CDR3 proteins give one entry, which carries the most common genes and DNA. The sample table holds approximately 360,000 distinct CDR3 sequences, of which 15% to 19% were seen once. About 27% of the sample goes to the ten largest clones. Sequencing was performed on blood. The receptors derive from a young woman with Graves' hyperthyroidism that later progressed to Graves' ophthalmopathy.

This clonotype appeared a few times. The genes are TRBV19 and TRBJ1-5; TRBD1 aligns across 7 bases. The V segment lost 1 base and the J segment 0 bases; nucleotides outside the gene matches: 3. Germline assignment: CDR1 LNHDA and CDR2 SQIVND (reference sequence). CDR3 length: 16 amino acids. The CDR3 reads CASSIAGTVSNQPQHF. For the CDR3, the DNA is TGTGCCAGTAGTATAGCCGGGACAGTTAGCAATCAGCCCCAGCATTTT.

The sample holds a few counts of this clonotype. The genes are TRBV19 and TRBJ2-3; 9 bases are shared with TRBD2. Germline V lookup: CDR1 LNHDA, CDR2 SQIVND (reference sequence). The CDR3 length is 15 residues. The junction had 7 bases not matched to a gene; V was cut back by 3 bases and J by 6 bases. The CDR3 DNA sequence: TGTGCCAGTAGTATTCCAGCGGGAGGAAGGGATACGCAGTATTTT. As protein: CASSIPAGGRDTQYF.

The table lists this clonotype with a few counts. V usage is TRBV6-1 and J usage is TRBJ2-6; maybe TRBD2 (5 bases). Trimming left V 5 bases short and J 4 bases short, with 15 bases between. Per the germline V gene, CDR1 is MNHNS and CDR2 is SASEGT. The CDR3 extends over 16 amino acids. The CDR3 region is CASSPVASQGANVLTF. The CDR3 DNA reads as TGTGCCAGCAGTCCCGTAGCGAGTCAGGGGGCCAACGTCCTGACTTTC.

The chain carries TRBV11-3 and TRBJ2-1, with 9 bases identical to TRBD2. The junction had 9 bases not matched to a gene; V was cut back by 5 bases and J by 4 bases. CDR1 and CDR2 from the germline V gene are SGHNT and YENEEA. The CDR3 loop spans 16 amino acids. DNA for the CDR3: TGTGCCAGCAGCCTTTCCCGGGCGGGAGGGTACAATGAGCAGTTCTTC. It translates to CASSLSRAGGYNEQFF.

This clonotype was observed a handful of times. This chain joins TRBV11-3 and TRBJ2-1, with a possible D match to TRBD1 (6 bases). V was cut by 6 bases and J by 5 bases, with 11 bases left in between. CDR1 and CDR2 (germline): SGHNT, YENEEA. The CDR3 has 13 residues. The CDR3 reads CASSRDNDNEQFF. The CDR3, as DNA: TGTGCCAGCAGTAGGGACAACGACAATGAGCAGTTCTTC.

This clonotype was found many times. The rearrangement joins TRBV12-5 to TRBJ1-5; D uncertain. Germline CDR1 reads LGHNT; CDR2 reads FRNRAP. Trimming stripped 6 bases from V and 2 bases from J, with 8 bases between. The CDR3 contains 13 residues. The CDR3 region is CASGPGGNQPQHF. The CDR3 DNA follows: TGTGCTAGTGGACCTGGTGGCAATCAGCCCCAGCATTTT.

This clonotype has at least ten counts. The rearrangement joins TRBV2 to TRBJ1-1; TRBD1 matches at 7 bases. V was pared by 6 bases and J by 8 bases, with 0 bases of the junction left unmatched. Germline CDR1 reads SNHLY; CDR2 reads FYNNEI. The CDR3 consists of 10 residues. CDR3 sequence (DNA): TGTGCCAGCAGGGACAGGGAAGCTTTCTTT. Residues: CASRDREAFF.

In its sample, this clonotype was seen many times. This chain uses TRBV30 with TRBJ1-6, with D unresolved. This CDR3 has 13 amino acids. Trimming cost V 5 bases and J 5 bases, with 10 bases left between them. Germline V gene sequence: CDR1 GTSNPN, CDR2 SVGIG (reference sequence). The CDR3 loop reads CAWSAINNSPLHF. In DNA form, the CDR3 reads TGTGCCTGGTCGGCTATCAATAATTCACCCCTCCACTTT.

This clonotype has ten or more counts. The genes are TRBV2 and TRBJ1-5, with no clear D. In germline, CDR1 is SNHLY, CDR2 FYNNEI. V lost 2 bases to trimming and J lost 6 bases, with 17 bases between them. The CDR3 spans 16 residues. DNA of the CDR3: TGTGCCAGCAGTGAATCCGGGTTGGGCCTGGGTCAGCCCCAGCATTTT. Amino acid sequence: CASSESGLGLGQPQHF.

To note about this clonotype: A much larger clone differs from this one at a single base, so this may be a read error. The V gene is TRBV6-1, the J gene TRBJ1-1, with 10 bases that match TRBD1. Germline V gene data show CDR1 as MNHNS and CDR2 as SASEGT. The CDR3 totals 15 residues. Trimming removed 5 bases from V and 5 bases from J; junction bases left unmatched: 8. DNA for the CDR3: TGTGCCAGCAGTACGACCCGGACAGGGGGGACTGAAGCTTTCTTT. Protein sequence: CASSTTRTGGTEAFF.

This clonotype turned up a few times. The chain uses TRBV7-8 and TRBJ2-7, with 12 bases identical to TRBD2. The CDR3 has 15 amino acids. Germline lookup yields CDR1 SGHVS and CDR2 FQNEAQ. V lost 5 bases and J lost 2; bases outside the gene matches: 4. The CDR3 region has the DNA TGTGCCAGCAGCGAACTAGCGGGAGGCCCCTACGAGCAGTACTTC. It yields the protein CASSELAGGPYEQYF.

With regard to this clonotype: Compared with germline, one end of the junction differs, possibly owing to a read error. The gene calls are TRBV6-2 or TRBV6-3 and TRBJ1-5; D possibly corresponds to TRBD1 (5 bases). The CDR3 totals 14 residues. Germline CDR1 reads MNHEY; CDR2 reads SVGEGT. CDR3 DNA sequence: TGTGCCAGCAATTACAAGGGGCGCAATCAGCCCCAGCATTTT. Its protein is CASNYKGRNQPQHF.

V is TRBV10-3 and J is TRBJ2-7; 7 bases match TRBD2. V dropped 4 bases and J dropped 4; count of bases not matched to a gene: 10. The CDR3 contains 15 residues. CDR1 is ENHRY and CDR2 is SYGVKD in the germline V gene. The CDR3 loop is CAISVAGDIQYEQYF. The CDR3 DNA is TGTGCCATCAGTGTCGCGGGAGATATCCAATACGAGCAGTACTTC.

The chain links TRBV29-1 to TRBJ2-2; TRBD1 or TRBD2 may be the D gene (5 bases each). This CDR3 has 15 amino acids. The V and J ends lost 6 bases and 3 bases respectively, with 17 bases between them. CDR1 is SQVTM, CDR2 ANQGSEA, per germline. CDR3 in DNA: TGCAGCGTGCCCAGAGGGGAGTGGGACACCGGGGAGCTGTTTTTT. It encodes CSVPRGEWDTGELFF.

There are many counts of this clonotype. CDR3 nucleotide sequence: TGTGCCAGCAGGCCCGACAGGGGGCCAAGGGGCTACACCTTC. This gives the protein CASRPDRGPRGYTF. The rearrangement links TRBV6-1 to TRBJ1-2, with 10 bases aligning to TRBD1. V shed 6 bases, J shed 8 bases, and the junction held 9 bases outside the gene matches. This CDR3 comprises 14 residues. Germline values: CDR1 MNHNS, CDR2 SASEGT.

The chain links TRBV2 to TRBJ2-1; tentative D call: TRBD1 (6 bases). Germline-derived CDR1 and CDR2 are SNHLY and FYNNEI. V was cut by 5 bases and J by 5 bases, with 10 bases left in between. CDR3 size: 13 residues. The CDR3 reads CASSIDRNNEQFF. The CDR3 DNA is TGTGCCAGCAGTATCGACAGGAACAATGAGCAGTTCTTC.

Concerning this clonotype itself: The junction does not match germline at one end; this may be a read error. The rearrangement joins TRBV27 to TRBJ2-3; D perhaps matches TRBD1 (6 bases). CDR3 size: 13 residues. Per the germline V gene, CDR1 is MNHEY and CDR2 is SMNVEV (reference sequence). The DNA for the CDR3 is TGTGCCAGCAGTTTAAGGGACACAGCTACGCAGTATTTT. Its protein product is CASSLRDTATQYF.

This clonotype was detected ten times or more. CDR3 sequence (DNA): TGTGCCAGCAGCCAGGACAGGGGGGCAGATACGCAGTATTTT. This encodes CASSQDRGADTQYF. The rearrangement joins TRBV14 to TRBJ2-3; 10 bases fit TRBD1. Trimming removed 3 bases from V and 4 bases from J; junction bases left unmatched: 1. Looked up from germline, CDR1 is SGHDN and CDR2 is FVKESK. The CDR3 sequence is 14 residues long.

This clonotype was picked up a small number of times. This chain's CDR3 is CSVGKGQVFDTQYF. The CDR3 nucleotides are TGCAGTGTAGGCAAGGGACAGGTATTTGATACGCAGTATTTT. The V call is TRBV20-1, the J call TRBJ2-3, with 8 positions matching TRBD1. Germline CDR1 is DFQATT and CDR2 is SNEGSKA (reference sequence). With V trimmed by 7 bases and J by 6 bases, 12 bases remained unmatched. The CDR3 spans 14 residues.

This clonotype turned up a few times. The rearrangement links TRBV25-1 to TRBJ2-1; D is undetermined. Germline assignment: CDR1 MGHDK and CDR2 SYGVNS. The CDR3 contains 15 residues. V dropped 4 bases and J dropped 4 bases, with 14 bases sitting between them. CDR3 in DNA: TGTGCCAGCAGTGCCGTCGGGTTCGATTACAATGAGCAGTTCTTC. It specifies CASSAVGFDYNEQFF.

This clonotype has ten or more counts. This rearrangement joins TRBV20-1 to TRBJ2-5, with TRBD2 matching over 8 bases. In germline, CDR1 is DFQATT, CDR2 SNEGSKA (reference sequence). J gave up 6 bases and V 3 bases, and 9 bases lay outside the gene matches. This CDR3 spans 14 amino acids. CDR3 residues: CSASPGSGRQTQYF. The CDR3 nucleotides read TGCAGTGCTAGTCCAGGCAGCGGGAGACAGACCCAGTACTTC.

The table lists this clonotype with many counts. The CDR3 reads CASSEGFLARRLAYNEQFF. CDR3 DNA sequence: TGTGCCAGCAGTGAAGGCTTTCTAGCAAGGCGGCTCGCCTACAATGAGCAGTTCTTC. The chain joins TRBV2 to TRBJ2-1; TRBD2 is a possible D gene (5 bases). The CDR3 contains 19 residues. V dropped 1 base and J dropped 2 bases, with 21 bases sitting between them. Looked up from germline, CDR1 is SNHLY and CDR2 is FYNNEI.

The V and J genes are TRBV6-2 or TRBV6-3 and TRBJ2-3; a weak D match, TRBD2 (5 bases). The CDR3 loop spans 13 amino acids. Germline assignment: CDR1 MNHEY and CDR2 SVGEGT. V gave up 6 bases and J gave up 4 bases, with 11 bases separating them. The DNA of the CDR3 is TGTGCCAGCAGCCCGGGGTCGCCAGATACGCAGTATTTT. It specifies CASSPGSPDTQYF.

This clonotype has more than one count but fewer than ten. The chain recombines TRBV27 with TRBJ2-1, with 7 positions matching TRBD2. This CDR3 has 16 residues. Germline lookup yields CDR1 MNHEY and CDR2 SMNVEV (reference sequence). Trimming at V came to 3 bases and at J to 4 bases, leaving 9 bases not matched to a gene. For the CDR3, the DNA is TGTGCCAGCAGTTTTGCGGGGCTAGCGGTATACAATGAGCAGTTCTTC. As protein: CASSFAGLAVYNEQFF.

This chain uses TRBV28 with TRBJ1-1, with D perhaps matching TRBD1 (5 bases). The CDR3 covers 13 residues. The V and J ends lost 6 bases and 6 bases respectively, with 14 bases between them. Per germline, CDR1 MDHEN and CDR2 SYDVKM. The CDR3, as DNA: TGTGCCAGCAGCTTGGGACCGCGGCCTGAAGCTTTCTTT. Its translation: CASSLGPRPEAFF.

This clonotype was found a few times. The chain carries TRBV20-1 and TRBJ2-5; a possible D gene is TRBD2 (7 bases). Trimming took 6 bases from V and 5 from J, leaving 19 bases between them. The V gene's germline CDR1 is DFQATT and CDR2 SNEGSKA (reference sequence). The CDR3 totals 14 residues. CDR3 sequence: CSAPGGPGGETQYF. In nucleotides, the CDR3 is TGCAGTGCCCCCGGGGGGCCGGGCGGGGAGACCCAGTACTTC.

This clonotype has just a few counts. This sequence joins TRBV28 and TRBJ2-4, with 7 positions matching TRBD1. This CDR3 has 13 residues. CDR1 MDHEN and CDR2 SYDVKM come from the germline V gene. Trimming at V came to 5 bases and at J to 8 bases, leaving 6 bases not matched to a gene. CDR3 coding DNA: TGTGCCAGCAGTCAGACAGGGCCCGACATTCAGTACTTC. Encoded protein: CASSQTGPDIQYF.